A single sample gave rise to the 15 T cell receptor beta chains below, sequenced in a study of T cells in tuberculosis. The method was immunoSEQ multiplex PCR; TCRdb's version includes in-frame clones alone and lacks a portion of them. The sample lists approximately 58,000 clones, approximately 88% occurring once. Cells were sorted from thawed PBMC rested overnight and stained with GMM-loaded CD1B tetramer, viability dye and anti-CD3. CD1B tetramers were loaded with Rhodococcus equi-derived C32 glucose monomycolate. Sequences were obtained from CD1b-GMM tetramer-negative cells sorted from PBMCs. The origin of the receptors is an adult woman with latent tuberculosis.

This clone was recorded only once. The J gene is TRBJ1-2, the V gene TRBV6-5, with a weak D call TRBD1 (5 bases). Germline-derived CDR1 and CDR2 are MNHEY and SVGAGI. The CDR3 has 15 amino acids. Trimming took off 7 bases at V and 2 bases at J, with 17 bases between the two ends. CDR3 protein: CASTRGVGKNYGYTF. The CDR3, as DNA: TGTGCCAGCACCCGGGGGGTCGGAAAAAACTATGGCTACACCTTC.

The chain links TRBV6-5 to TRBJ2-1, with D perhaps TRBD2 (5 bases). V was clipped by 6 bases and J by 3 bases, with 12 bases between them. Germline loops: CDR1 MNHEY, CDR2 SVGAGI. This CDR3 is built from 14 residues. CDR3 sequence (DNA): TGTGCCAGCAGCCCCCAGGCGGGCTACAATGAGCAGTTCTTC. This sequence encodes CASSPQAGYNEQFF.

To note about this clone: One end of the junction does not line up with germline, which may come from a read error. Other DNA sequences in this sample translate to the same CDR3. The rearrangement joins TRBV18 to TRBJ1-5, with no clear D. Germline V CDR1 and CDR2: KGHSH, LQKENI. This CDR3 is 13 amino acids long. The DNA of the CDR3 is TGTGCTAGCTCATCAACTCCCAATCAGCCCCAGCATTTT. Encoded protein: CASSSTPNQPQHF.

The count of this clone is one. The chain uses TRBV18 and TRBJ1-1; 11 bases align to TRBD1. The CDR3 is 14 amino acids. Trimming cost V 6 bases and J 5 bases; bases outside gene matches: 5. The V gene's germline CDR1 is KGHSH and CDR2 LQKENI. CDR3 in DNA: TGTGCCAGCTCGCGGGACAGGGGGTTGACTGAAGCTTTCTTT. Protein product: CASSRDRGLTEAFF.

V and J are TRBV5-1 and TRBJ2-5; D is unresolved. V lost 4 bases to trimming and J lost 5 bases, with 15 bases between them. The CDR3 extends over 14 amino acids. Germline loops: CDR1 SGHRS, CDR2 YFSETQ. CDR3 DNA: TGCGCCAGCAGCCAAGGCCAGCCCGGGGAGACCCAGTACTTC. Translating it yields CASSQGQPGETQYF.

The chain uses TRBV19 and TRBJ1-5; 8 bases are a match to TRBD1. Losses at the gene ends were 9 bases for V and 6 bases for J; bases not matched to a gene: 10. The V gene's germline CDR1 is LNHDA and CDR2 SQIVND (reference sequence). CDR3 size: 14 residues. The CDR3 coding sequence is TGTGCCAGCGAACAGACAGGGGTTCGTCAGCCCCAGCATTTT. Its protein product is CASEQTGVRQPQHF. The full variable domain, completed using reference TRBV19 and TRBJ1-5, is DGGITQSPKYLFRKEGQNVTLSCEQNLNHDAMYWYRQDPGQGLRLIYYSQIVNDFQKGDIAEGYSVSREKKESFPLTVTSAQKNPTAFYLCASEQTGVRQPQHFGDGTRLSIL.

The chain employs TRBV9 and TRBJ2-1; 10 nucleotides align to TRBD1. With 0 bases clipped from V and 6 bases from J, the junction kept 24 bases outside the gene matches. The germline gives CDR1 SGDLS, CDR2 YYNGEE. The CDR3 sequence is 22 residues long. For the CDR3, the DNA is TGTGCCAGCAGCGTAGTTGTAAGCGGGGACAGGGGCGTTCGTTCTTCTTCCAATGAGCAGTTCTTC. This encodes CASSVVVSGDRGVRSSSNEQFF.

The genes are TRBV6-1 and TRBJ2-7; 8 bases are a match to TRBD1. There are 16 residues in the CDR3. J gave up 3 bases and V 4 bases, and 11 bases lay outside the gene matches. Germline CDR1 MNHNS, CDR2 SASEGT. The CDR3 reads CASSGSGTGTLYEQYF. The CDR3 DNA is TGTGCCAGCAGTGGATCCGGGACAGGAACCCTCTACGAGCAGTACTTC.

The rearrangement joins TRBV28 to TRBJ1-2, with 9 bases that match TRBD1. This CDR3 comprises 17 residues. Germline V gene data show CDR1 as MDHEN and CDR2 as SYDVKM. V lost 5 bases to trimming and J lost 3 bases; unmatched junction nucleotides: 13. DNA of the CDR3: TGTGCCAGCAGTCCCCGGGACAGGGAATCCTCCCACTATGGCTACACCTTC. It specifies CASSPRDRESSHYGYTF.

The chain carries TRBV10-3 and TRBJ2-7, with TRBD1 matching over 8 bases. J was trimmed by 3 bases and V by 3 bases; bases with no gene match: 7. Germline values: CDR1 ENHRY, CDR2 SYGVKD. The CDR3 length is 15 residues. The CDR3 reads CAISDPLTGDYEQYF. In DNA, the CDR3 is TGTGCCATCAGTGACCCCTTGACAGGGGACTACGAGCAGTACTTC.

As to this clone: Different DNA sequences within this sample yield the same CDR3. The V call is TRBV5-4, the J call TRBJ1-4; 9 bases line up with TRBD1. CDR1 and CDR2 (germline): SGHNT, YYREEE (reference sequence). The V segment lost 4 bases and the J segment 7 bases; nucleotides outside the gene matches: 14. The length of the CDR3 is 17 residues. In DNA form, the CDR3 reads TGTGCCAGCAGCGAACATCTAACCGGGACAGGGAGTGAAAAACTGTTTTTT. It yields the protein CASSEHLTGTGSEKLFF. Supplemented by reference TRBV5-4 and TRBJ1-4, the full variable domain reads ETGVTQSPTHLIKTRGQQVTLRCSSQSGHNTVSWYQQALGQGPQFIFQYYREEENGRGNFPPRFSGLQFPNYSSELNVNALELDDSALYLCASSEHLTGTGSEKLFFGSGTQLSVL.

V and J are TRBV7-9 and TRBJ1-1, with D unresolved. Trimming stripped 2 bases from V and 6 bases from J, with 13 bases between. This CDR3 has 14 residues. Germline CDR1 and CDR2: SEHNR and FQNEAQ (reference sequence). In DNA form, the CDR3 reads TGTGCCAGCAGCTTAAGTTTGGCAAACGCTGAAGCTTTCTTT. Encoded protein: CASSLSLANAEAFF.

This sequence joins TRBV30 and TRBJ1-5; 9 nucleotides agree with TRBD1. Looked up from germline, CDR1 is GTSNPN and CDR2 is SVGIG (reference sequence). The V gene end was trimmed by 1 base and the J gene end by 7 bases; junction bases not matched to a gene: 5. This CDR3 is built from 14 residues. CDR3 nucleotides: TGTGCCTGGAGTGCGGGACAGGGAAGGCAGCCCCAGCATTTT. This codes for CAWSAGQGRQPQHF.

This chain links TRBV30 with TRBJ1-6; D is unresolved. The germline V and J ends were trimmed by 3 bases and 9 bases, with 9 bases remaining between them. The CDR3 length is 12 residues. CDR1 GTSNPN and CDR2 SVGIG come from the germline V gene (reference sequence). In DNA, the CDR3 is TGTGCCTGGAGCGAACTAAGTTCACCCCTCCACTTT. Amino acids: CAWSELSSPLHF. Full variable domain (rest looked up from reference TRBV30 and TRBJ1-6): SQTIHQWPATLVQPVGSPLSLECTVEGTSNPNLYWYRQAAGRGLQLLFYSVGIGQISSEVPQNLSASRPQDRQFILSSKKLLLSDSGFYLCAWSELSSPLHFGNGTRLTVT.

This clone has a single count. J is TRBJ1-2 and V is TRBV30, with D possibly TRBD1 on 5 matching bases. Germline V gene lookup returns CDR1 GTSNPN and CDR2 SVGIG (reference sequence). CDR3 length: 14 residues. Trimming removed 2 bases at V and 4 bases at J, with 14 bases between. The CDR3 DNA follows: TGTGCCTGGAGTAGTACCAGGGCCTTCTATGGCTACACCTTC. Translating gives CAWSSTRAFYGYTF.